A single T cell receptor (beta chain) is shown here with its context. The antigen is undetermined. The V end lost 1 base, the J end lost 3 bases, and 3 bases lay between the germline ends. The CDR3 is 12 residues long. Germline CDR1 and CDR2: LGHNA and YNFKEQ. The sample comes from a study of T cell responses to AZD1222 COVID-19 vaccine. Overall study findings and caveats: Compared with day 0, the breadth and depth of the Spike-specific TCR repertoire rose significantly after two doses of AZD1222. Targets within unmutated variant regions were reportedly found for nearly half of spike-specific TCRs.

Method: immunoSEQ multiplex PCR; TCRdb's copy keeps in-frame clones and lacks some. The table shows over 120,000 clones, with over 90% occurring only once. The clonotype comes from an adult in good health. The rearrangement joins TRBV4-2 to TRBJ1-1; unclear D gene. The specimen was peripheral blood, collected on day 0 of AZD1222 vaccination. Here the CDR3 DNA reads TGTGCCAGCAGCCAAGTCCACACTGAAGCTTTCTTT. Its translation is CASSQVHTEAFF.